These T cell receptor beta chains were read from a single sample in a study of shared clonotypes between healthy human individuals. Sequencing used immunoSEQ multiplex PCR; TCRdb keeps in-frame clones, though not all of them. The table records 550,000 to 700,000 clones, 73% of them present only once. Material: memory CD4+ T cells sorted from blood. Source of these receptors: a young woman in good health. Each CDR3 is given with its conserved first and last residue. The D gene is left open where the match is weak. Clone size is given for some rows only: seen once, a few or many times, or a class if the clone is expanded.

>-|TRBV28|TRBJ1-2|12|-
CASRLNRSGYTF
TGTGCCAGCAGGTTAAATCGCTCTGGCTACACCTTC
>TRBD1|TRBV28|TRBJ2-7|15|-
CASSLFRQGNHEQYF
TGTGCCAGCAGTTTATTCCGACAGGGGAACCACGAGCAGTACTTC
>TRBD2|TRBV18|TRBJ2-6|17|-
CASSPRGESSGANVLTF
TGTGCCAGCTCACCCCGGGGGGAGAGCTCTGGGGCCAACGTCCTGACTTTC
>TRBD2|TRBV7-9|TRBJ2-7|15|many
CASRPGLAGGYEQYF
TGTGCCAGCAGGCCGGGACTAGCGGGAGGCTACGAGCAGTACTTC
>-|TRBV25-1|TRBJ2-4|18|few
CASSESSGSDLAKNIQYF
TGTGCCAGCAGTGAATCATCGGGGAGCGACCTAGCCAAAAACATTCAGTACTTC
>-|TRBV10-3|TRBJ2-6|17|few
CAISESPELSGANVLTF
TGTGCCATCAGTGAGTCACCAGAGCTCTCTGGGGCCAACGTCCTGACTTTC
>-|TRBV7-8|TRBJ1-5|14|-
CASSLAGAGQPQHF
TGTGCCAGCAGCTTAGCGGGAGCTGGGCAGCCCCAGCATTTT
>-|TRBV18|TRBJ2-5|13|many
CASSQTGSGTQYF
TGTGCCAGCTCACAAACAGGGTCTGGGACCCAGTACTTC
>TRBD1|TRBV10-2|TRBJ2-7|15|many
CASRIPGTGVYEQYF
TGCGCCAGCAGGATCCCCGGGACAGGGGTCTACGAGCAGTACTTC
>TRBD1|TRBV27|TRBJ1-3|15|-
CASSRTGARRNTIYF
TGTGCCAGCAGTCGGACAGGGGCCAGGCGAAACACCATATATTTT
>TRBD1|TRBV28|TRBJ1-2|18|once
CASRAFARDRRGNYGYTF
TGTGCCAGCAGAGCATTCGCCCGGGACAGAAGGGGAAACTATGGCTACACCTTC
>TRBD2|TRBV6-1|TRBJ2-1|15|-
CASSVTGTSSNEQFF
TGTGCCAGCAGTGTAACCGGGACTAGCAGTAATGAGCAGTTCTTC
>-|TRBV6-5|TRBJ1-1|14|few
CASSDRRVNTEAFF
TGTGCCAGCAGTGACAGGAGGGTGAACACTGAAGCTTTCTTT
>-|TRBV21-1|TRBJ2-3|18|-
CASSKLRRREGLTDTQYF
TGTGCCAGCAGCAAACTCCGAAGGCGGGAGGGCCTCACAGATACGCAGTATTTT
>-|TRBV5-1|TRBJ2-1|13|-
CASSLSLRNEQFF
TGCGCCAGCAGCTTGTCCTTGCGCAATGAGCAGTTCTTC
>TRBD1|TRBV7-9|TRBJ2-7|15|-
CASSSPGTGFYEQYF
TGTGCCAGCAGCTCCCCCGGGACAGGGTTTTACGAGCAGTACTTC
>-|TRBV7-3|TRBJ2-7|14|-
CASAESRSSYEQYF
TGTGCCAGCGCGGAGAGCAGGAGCTCCTACGAGCAGTACTTC
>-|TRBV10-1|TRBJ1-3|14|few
CASSEGTTGDTIYF
TGCGCCAGCAGTGAAGGGACGACCGGGGATACCATATATTTT
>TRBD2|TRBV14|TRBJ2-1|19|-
CASSRRTSGRAHPDNEQFF
TGTGCCAGCAGTCGACGGACTAGCGGGAGGGCCCACCCAGACAATGAGCAGTTCTTC
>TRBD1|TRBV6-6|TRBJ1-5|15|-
CASSLGQGGDQPQHF
TGTGCCAGCAGCCTAGGACAGGGTGGGGATCAGCCCCAGCATTTT
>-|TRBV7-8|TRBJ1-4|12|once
CATRASGEKLFF
TGTGCCACGAGGGCGTCTGGTGAAAAACTGTTTTTT